The 14 T cell receptor beta chains below all came from one sample that was sequenced in a study of control samples from healthy donors and cancer patients. Using immunoSEQ multiplex PCR, the repertoire was profiled, and TCRdb retains in-frame clones only, with some absent. The profile shows approximately 140,000 clones, roughly 93% of them singletons. The sequenced sample was blood. The receptors here all came from a man aged 18 to 29 in good health.

Note on this clone: No DNA is shown, since the ends of the CDR3 on it are uncertain; the CDR3 is the one TCRdb lists. The V and J genes are TRBV12-2 and TRBJ1-5. TRBV12-2 is annotated as a pseudogene. The CDR3 spans 16 residues, counting both ends. CDR3 residues: CASRLAWGEGNQPQHF.

V usage is TRBV30 and J usage is TRBJ1-6; D unclear. The germline CDR1 and CDR2 sequences are GTSNPN and SVGIG (reference sequence). The V and J ends lost 3 bases and 7 bases respectively, with 10 bases between them. The CDR3 is made up of 13 amino acids. The CDR3 loop reads CAWSVAGNSPLHF. As DNA, the CDR3 is TGTGCCTGGAGCGTGGCAGGCAATTCACCCCTCCACTTT.

This clone is a singleton in its sample. J is TRBJ1-2 and V is TRBV9, with D perhaps TRBD1 (5 bases). This CDR3 region has 14 residues. Per the germline V gene, CDR1 is SGDLS and CDR2 is YYNGEE. V gave up 3 bases and J gave up 3 bases, with 12 bases separating them. The CDR3 is CASSALGRHYGYTF. The CDR3 coding sequence is TGTGCCAGCAGCGCCTTGGGACGGCACTATGGCTACACCTTC. The entire variable domain, with the rest obtained from reference TRBV9 and TRBJ1-2, is as follows: DSGVTQTPKHLITATGQRVTLRCSPRSGDLSVYWYQQSLDQGLQFLIQYYNGEERAKGNILERFSAQQFPDLHSELNLSSLELGDSALYFCASSALGRHYGYTFGSGTRLTVV.

On this clone itself: Other DNA sequences within the sample encode an identical CDR3. The J gene is TRBJ1-1, the V gene TRBV12-3 or TRBV12-4, with D possibly matching TRBD1 (5 bases). This CDR3 contains 13 residues. The V end was cut by 5 bases, the J end by 1 base, with 8 bases between. The CDR3: CASSLTGNTEAFF. The DNA for the CDR3 is TGTGCCAGCAGTCTTACAGGGAACACTGAAGCTTTCTTT.

The chain employs TRBV4-3 and TRBJ2-1, with 9 bases fitting TRBD1. The CDR3 is 16 amino acids. Losses at the gene ends were 3 bases for V and 9 bases for J; bases not matched to a gene: 12. CDR1 and CDR2 (germline): LGHNA, YSLEER. CDR3 loop: CASSQSPGTGKGEQFF. The CDR3 DNA reads TGCGCCAGCAGCCAGTCTCCCGGGACAGGGAAAGGTGAGCAGTTCTTC.

V and J are TRBV7-2 and TRBJ2-7; weak D call: TRBD1 (6 bases). The CDR3 spans 18 residues. Germline CDR1 and CDR2: SGHTA and FQGNSA. The V end was cut by 5 bases, the J end by 3 bases, with 26 bases between. The CDR3 DNA follows: TGTGCCAGCAGCCCCGAGCCGGGACACTCAAGATCTGTCTACGAGCAGTACTTC. This encodes CASSPEPGHSRSVYEQYF. Variable domain in full (rest from reference TRBV7-2 and TRBJ2-7): GAGVSQSPSNKVTEKGKDVELRCDPISGHTALYWYRQSLGQGLEFLIYFQGNSAPDKSGLPSDRFSAERTGGSVSTLTIQRTQQEDSAVYLCASSPEPGHSRSVYEQYFGPGTRLTVT.

This chain uses TRBV5-1 with TRBJ2-2; D may be TRBD1 or TRBD2 (5 bases each). The V gene lost 3 bases and the J gene lost 0 bases, with 15 bases spanning the gap. The CDR3 length is 17 residues. Germline CDR1 SGHRS, CDR2 YFSETQ. DNA for the CDR3: TGCGCCAGCAGCTCGTCTCCCGGGACCACGAACACCGGGGAGCTGTTTTTT. Its protein is CASSSSPGTTNTGELFF.

This rearrangement joins TRBV7-9 to TRBJ2-3; D remains ambiguous. Germline CDR1 SEHNR, CDR2 FQNEAQ (reference sequence). V lost 4 bases, J lost 2 bases, and 13 bases lay in between. This CDR3 spans 15 amino acids. The CDR3 loop is CASSSSGFNTDTQYF. CDR3 nucleotides: TGTGCCAGCAGCTCTTCGGGCTTCAACACAGATACGCAGTATTTT.

Regarding this clone: The junction and the germline gene differ at one end; a read error may be behind it. The V call is TRBV11-2, the J call TRBJ2-2; a weak D match, TRBD2 (5 bases). The V gene's germline CDR1 is SGHAT and CDR2 FQNNGV. The CDR3 loop spans 13 amino acids. CDR3 sequence: CASSLGRHGELLF. The CDR3 region has the DNA TGTGCCAGCAGCTTAGGGCGGCACGGGGAGCTGCTTTTT.

J is TRBJ2-7 and V is TRBV21-1; the listed D gene, TRBD1, was not tested against the DNA. TRBV21-1 is tagged as a pseudogene. The CDR3 runs 14 residues. The CDR3 DNA reads TGTGCCAGCAGCAAAGACGCGGGGGACAGGGCGCCTTACTTC. Its protein is CASSKDAGDRAPYF.

This chain joins TRBV19 and TRBJ2-7; D might be TRBD2 (6 bases). The CDR3 consists of 11 residues. CDR1 LNHDA and CDR2 SQIVND come from the germline V gene (reference sequence). V was cut by 7 bases and J by 3 bases, with 7 bases left in between. The CDR3 reads CASTGGYEQYF. CDR3 DNA sequence: TGTGCCAGTACCGGGGGCTACGAGCAGTACTTC.

This clone appeared a single time. The rearrangement links TRBV18 to TRBJ1-4, with 7 bases that match TRBD1. The V segment lost 6 bases and the J segment 5 bases; nucleotides outside the gene matches: 15. The CDR3 spans 17 residues. CDR1 and CDR2 from the germline V gene are KGHSH and LQKENI. The CDR3 loop reads CASSERGRQAQNEKLFF. CDR3 DNA: TGTGCCAGCTCGGAAAGGGGGCGACAGGCACAAAATGAAAAACTGTTTTTT.

The J gene is TRBJ1-2, the V gene TRBV5-5; D gene unclear. This CDR3 is 13 amino acids long. Trimming took off 0 bases at V and 6 bases at J, with 9 bases between the two ends. CDR1 and CDR2 (germline): SGHKS, YYEKEE (reference sequence). CDR3 sequence (DNA): TGTGCCAGCAGCTTGGTTATGCTGGATGGCTACACCTTC. Protein sequence: CASSLVMLDGYTF. Drawing the rest from reference TRBV5-5 and TRBJ1-2, the complete variable domain is DAGVTQSPTHLIKTRGQQVTLRCSPISGHKSVSWYQQVLGQGPQFIFQYYEKEERGRGNFPDRFSARQFPNYSSELNVNALLLGDSALYLCASSLVMLDGYTFGSGTRLTVV.

CDR3 nucleotide sequence: TGTGCCAGCAGTTTCCGAACGGGGGGGGTGAATGAGCAGTTCTTC. Residues: CASSFRTGGVNEQFF. The J gene is TRBJ2-1, the V gene TRBV27; 8 nucleotides align to TRBD2. The CDR3 extends over 15 amino acids. With 3 bases clipped from V and 7 bases from J, the junction kept 8 bases outside the gene matches. Germline values: CDR1 MNHEY, CDR2 SMNVEV (reference sequence).